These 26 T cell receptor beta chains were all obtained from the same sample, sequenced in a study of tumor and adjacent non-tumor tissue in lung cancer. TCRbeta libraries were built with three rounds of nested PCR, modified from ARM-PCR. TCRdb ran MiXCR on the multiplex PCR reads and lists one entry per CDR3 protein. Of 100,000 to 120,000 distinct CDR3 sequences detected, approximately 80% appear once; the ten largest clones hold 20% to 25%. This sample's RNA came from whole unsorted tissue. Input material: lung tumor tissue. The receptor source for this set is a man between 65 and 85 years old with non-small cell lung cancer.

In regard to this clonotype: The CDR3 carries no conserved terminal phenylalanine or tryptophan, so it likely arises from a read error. The CDR3 DNA reads as TGTACCAGCAGCCAAGTATGGGACAGCTCCTACAATGAGCAGTTCGTC. It codes for CTSSQVWDSSYNEQFV. The V and J genes are TRBV4-2 and TRBJ2-1; TRBD1 matches 7 bases. Germline CDR1 reads LGHNA; CDR2 reads YNFKEQ. The CDR3 is 16 residues long.

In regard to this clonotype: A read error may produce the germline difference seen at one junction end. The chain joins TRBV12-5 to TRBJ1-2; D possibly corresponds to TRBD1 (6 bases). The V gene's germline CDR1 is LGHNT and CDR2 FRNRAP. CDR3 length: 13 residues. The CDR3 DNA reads TGTGTTAGTGGCTGCACTGACAGGAGTGGCTACACCTTC. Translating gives CVSGCTDRSGYTF.

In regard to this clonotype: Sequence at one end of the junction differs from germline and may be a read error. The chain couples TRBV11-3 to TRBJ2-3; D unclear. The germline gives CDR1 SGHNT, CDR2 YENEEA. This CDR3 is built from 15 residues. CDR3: CASTLRKVSTDTQYF. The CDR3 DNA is TGTGCCAGCACCCTTCGGAAAGTAAGCACGGATACGCAGTATTTT.

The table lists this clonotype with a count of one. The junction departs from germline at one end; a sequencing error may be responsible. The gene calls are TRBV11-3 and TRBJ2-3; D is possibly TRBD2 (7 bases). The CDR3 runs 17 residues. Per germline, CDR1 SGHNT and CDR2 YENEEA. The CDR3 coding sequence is TGTGCCGGCAGCCTAAGGGGGTCTAGCGGAGGGCGAAGTACGCAGTATTTT. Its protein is CAGSLRGSSGGRSTQYF.

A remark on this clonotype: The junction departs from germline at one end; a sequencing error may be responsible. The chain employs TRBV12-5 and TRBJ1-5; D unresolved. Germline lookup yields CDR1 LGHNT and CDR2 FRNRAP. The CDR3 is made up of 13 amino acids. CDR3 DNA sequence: TGTGCTAGTGCCCCGAGCAGGAATCAACCCCAGCATTTT. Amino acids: CASAPSRNQPQHF.

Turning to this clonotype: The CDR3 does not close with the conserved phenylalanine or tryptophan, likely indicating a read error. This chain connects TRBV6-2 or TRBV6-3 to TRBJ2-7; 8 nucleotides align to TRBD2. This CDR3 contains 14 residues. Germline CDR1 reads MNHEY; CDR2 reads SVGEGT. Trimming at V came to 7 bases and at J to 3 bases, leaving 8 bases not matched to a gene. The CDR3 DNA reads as TGTGCCAGCAATCCGGGACTAGTGGTCTACGAGCAGTACTTA. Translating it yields CASNPGLVVYEQYL.

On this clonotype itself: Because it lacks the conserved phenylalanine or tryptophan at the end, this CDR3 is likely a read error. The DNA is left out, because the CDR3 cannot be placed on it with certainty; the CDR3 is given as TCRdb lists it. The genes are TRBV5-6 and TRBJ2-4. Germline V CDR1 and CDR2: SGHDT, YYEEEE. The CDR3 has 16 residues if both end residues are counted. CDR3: CASSSTKELAKNIQNI.

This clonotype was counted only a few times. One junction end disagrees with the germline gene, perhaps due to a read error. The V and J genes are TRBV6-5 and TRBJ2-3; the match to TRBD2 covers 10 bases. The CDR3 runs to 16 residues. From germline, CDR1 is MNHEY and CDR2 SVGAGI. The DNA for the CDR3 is TGTACCAGCAGTGACCCGGGACTAGCGCGACGAGATACGCAGTATTTT. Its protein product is CTSSDPGLARRDTQYF.

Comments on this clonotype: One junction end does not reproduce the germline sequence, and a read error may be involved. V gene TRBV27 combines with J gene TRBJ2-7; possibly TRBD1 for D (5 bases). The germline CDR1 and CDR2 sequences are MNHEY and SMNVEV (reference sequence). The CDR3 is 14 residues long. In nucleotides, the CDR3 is TGTACCAGCAGTTTGGGGCAGTCAACCTACGAGCAGTACTTC. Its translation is CTSSLGQSTYEQYF.

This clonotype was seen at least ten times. The CDR3 region has the DNA TGTGCCAGCAGCGGGGGGGGAGAGGGATCCGGGGAGCTGTTTTTT. Translating gives CASSGGGEGSGELFF. V is TRBV28 and J is TRBJ2-2; 8 bases agree with TRBD2. V was clipped by 6 bases and J by 6 bases; unmatched bases: 9. This CDR3 is built from 15 residues. The germline V gene encodes CDR1 MDHEN and CDR2 SYDVKM.

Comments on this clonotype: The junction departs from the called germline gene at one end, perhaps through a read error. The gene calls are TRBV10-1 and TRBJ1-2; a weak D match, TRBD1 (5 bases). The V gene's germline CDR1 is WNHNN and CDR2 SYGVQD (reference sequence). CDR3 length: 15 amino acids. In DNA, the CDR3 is TGCGCCAGCAATGAGTCGACAGACCAACCCTATGGCTACAACTTC. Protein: CASNESTDQPYGYNF.

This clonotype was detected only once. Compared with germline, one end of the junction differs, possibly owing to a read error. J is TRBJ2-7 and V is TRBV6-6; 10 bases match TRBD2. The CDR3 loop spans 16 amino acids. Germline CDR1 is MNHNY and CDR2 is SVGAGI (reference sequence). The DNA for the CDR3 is TGTGACAGCAGTTACTCGACTAGCGGGTACTCCTACGAGCAATACTTC. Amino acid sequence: CDSSYSTSGYSYEQYF.

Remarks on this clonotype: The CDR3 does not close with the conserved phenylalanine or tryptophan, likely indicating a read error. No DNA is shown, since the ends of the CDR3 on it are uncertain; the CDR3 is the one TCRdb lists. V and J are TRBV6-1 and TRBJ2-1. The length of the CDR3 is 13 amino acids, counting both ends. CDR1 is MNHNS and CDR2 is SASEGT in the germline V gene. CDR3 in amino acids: CASNVWGNNEQFL.

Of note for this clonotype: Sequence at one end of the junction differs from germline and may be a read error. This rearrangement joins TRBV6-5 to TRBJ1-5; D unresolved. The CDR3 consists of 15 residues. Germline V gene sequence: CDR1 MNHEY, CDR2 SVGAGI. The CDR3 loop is CASSPMGGLNQPQCF. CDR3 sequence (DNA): TGTGCCAGCAGCCCGATGGGAGGGTTGAATCAGCCCCAGTGTTTT.

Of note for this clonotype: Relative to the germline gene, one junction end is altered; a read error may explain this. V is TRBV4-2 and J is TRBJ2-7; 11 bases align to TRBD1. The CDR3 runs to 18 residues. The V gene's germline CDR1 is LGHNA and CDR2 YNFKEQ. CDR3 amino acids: CASCQESPRTGGLYEQYF. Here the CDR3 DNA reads TGTGCCAGCTGCCAGGAATCTCCCCGGACAGGGGGCTTGTACGAGCAGTACTTC.

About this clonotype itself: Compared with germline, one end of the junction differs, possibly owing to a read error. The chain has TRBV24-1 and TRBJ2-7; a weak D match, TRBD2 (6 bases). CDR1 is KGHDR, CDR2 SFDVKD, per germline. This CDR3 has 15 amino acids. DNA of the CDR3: TGTGGCACCAGTGATTGGAGTAGCGGAACTTACGAGCAGTACTTC. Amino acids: CGTSDWSSGTYEQYF.

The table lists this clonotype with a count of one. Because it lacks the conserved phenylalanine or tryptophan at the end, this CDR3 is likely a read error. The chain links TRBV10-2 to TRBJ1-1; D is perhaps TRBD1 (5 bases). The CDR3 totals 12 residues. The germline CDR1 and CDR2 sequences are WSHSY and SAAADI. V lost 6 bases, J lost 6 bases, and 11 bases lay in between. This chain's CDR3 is CASRDMVAEAFI. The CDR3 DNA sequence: TGCGCCAGCAGGGACATGGTCGCTGAAGCTTTCATT.

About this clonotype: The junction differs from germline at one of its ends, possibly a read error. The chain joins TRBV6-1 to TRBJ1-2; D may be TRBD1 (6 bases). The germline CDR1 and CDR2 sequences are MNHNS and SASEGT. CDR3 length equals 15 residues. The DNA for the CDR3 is TGTGCCAACAGCCTGCGGGACAAGTCTAACTATGGCTTCACCTTC. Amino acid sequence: CANSLRDKSNYGFTF.

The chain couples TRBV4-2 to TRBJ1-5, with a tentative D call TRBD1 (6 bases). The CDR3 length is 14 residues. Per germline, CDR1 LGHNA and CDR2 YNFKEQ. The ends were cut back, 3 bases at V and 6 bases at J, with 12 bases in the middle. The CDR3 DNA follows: TGTGCCAGCAGCCAGGTGGACAGTAGTCAGCCCCAGCATTTT. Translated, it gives CASSQVDSSQPQHF.

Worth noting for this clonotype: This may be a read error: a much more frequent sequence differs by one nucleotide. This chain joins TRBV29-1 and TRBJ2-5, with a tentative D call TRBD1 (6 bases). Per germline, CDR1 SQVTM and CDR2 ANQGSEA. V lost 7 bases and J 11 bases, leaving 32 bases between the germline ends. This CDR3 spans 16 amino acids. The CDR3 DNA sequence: TGCAGCGCTAACGAGGCCACACAGGGTGGCATGGGTGAGCAGTACTTC. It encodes CSANEATQGGMGEQYF.

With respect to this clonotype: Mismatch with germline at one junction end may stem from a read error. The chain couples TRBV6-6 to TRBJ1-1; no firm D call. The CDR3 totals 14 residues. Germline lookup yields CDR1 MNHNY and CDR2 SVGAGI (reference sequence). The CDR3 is CVSSVGLLNTEGFF. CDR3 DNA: TGTGTCAGCTCTGTCGGATTATTGAACACTGAAGGTTTCTTT.

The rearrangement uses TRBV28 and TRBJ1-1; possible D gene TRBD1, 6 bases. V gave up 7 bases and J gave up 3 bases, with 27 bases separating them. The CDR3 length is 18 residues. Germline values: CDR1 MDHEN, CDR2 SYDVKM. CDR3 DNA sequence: TGTGCCAGCACCTCCGTGGAGGGGGTGATGGTCTACGACACTGAAGCTTTCTTT. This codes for CASTSVEGVMVYDTEAFF. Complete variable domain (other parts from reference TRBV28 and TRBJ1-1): DVKVTQSSRYLVKRTGEKVFLECVQDMDHENMFWYRQDPGLGLRLIYFSYDVKMKEKGDIPEGYSVSREKKERFSLILESASTNQTSMYLCASTSVEGVMVYDTEAFFGQGTRLTVV.

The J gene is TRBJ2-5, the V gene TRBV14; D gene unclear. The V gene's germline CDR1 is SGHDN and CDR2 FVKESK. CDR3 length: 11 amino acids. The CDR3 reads CTNSQTGTQYF. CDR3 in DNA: TGTACCAACAGTCAAACGGGGACCCAGTACTTC.

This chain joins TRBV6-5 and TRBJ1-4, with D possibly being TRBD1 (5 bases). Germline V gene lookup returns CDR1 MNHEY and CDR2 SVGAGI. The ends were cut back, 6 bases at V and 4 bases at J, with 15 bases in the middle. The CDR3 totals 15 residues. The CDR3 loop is CASRPTGSSNEKLFF. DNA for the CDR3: TGTGCCAGCAGACCCACAGGAAGTAGTAATGAAAAACTGTTTTTT.

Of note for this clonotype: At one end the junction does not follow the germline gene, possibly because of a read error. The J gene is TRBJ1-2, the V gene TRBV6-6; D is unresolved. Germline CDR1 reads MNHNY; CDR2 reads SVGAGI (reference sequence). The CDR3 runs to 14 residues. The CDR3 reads CASSFKLLNYDYTF. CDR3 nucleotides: TGTGCCAGCAGTTTCAAACTTCTAAACTATGACTACACCTTC.

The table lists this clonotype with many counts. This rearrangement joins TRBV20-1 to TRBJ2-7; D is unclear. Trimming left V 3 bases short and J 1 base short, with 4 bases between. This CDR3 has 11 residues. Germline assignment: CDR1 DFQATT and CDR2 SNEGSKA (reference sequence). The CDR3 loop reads CSASESYEQYF. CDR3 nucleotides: TGCAGTGCTAGCGAGTCCTACGAGCAGTACTTC.